What follows are 30 T cell receptor beta chains derived from one specimen sequenced in a study of regulatory T cells in long-lasting Graves disease. For TCR beta, libraries came from iRepertoire HTBI primers and Arm-PCR of CDR3 regions. TCRdb re-called the multiplex PCR reads through MiXCR, storing one row per CDR3 protein. The table records fewer than 650,000 distinct CDR3 sequences, 15% to 20% of them present only once. The time point is: newly diagnosed GD, antithyroid drugs for less than 3 months. Generation of the TCR library employed RNA extracted from PBMCs. Separately, the same data were catalogued under a study of T cells in Graves' hyperthyroidism and ophthalmopathy.

This specimen consisted of peripheral blood mononuclear cells (PBMCs), obtained at new diagnosis, from a patient treated with antithyroid drugs. Every receptor here comes from a man between 18 and 35 years old with Graves disease.

There are many counts of this clonotype. The chain employs TRBV2 and TRBJ1-2; D is possibly TRBD1 (5 bases). Germline CDR1 reads SNHLY; CDR2 reads FYNNEI. The ends were cut back, 4 bases at V and 7 bases at J, with 19 bases in the middle. The CDR3 is 15 residues long. This CDR3 is CASSVVEGVSGGYTF. Here the CDR3 DNA reads TGTGCCAGCAGTGTGGTAGAAGGGGTATCGGGTGGCTACACCTTC.

This clonotype appeared many times. J is TRBJ2-3 and V is TRBV12-3 or TRBV12-4, with 9 bases fitting TRBD2. Trimming cost V 6 bases and J 4 bases; bases outside gene matches: 11. The CDR3 runs 16 residues. CDR3 sequence (DNA): TGTGCCAGCAGGATTGATAGCGGGAGTTACGCAGATACGCAGTATTTT. It specifies CASRIDSGSYADTQYF.

The sample holds many counts of this clonotype. The V call is TRBV12-3 or TRBV12-4, the J call TRBJ1-1; possible D gene TRBD1, 5 bases. Trimming shortened V by 10 bases and J by 7 bases, and 22 bases separated the two germline ends. CDR3 length: 14 residues. The CDR3: CATIPPTGGYEAFF. The CDR3 DNA reads as TGTGCCACCATACCCCCCACGGGGGGATATGAAGCTTTCTTT.

The chain combines TRBV29-1 with TRBJ2-3; 9 nucleotides align to TRBD2. The germline V gene has CDR1 SQVTM and CDR2 ANQGSEA. This CDR3 contains 14 residues. The J segment lost 3 bases and the V segment lost 5 bases, leaving 6 bases of the junction unmatched. CDR3 nucleotide sequence: TGCAGCGTTACGACTAGCGGAAAAACAGATACGCAGTATTTT. It encodes CSVTTSGKTDTQYF.

The chain uses TRBV27 and TRBJ2-1, with TRBD2 matching 9 bases. J lost 2 bases, V lost 6 bases, and 5 bases had no gene match. Germline loops: CDR1 MNHEY, CDR2 SMNVEV (reference sequence). This CDR3 spans 15 amino acids. This CDR3 reads CASRIAGAAYNEQFF. For the CDR3, the DNA is TGTGCCAGCAGAATAGCGGGAGCCGCCTACAATGAGCAGTTCTTC.

This clonotype was seen many times. The J gene is TRBJ1-5, the V gene TRBV15; D is unresolved. CDR1 is LNHNV and CDR2 is YYDKDF in the germline V gene (reference sequence). The CDR3 length is 15 residues. V was pared by 5 bases and J by 0 bases, with 11 bases between. CDR3 bases: TGTGCCACCAGCCGAGCGGGGAATAGCAATCAGCCCCAGCATTTT. This encodes CATSRAGNSNQPQHF.

This clonotype was seen once. One base separates it from a far larger clone, so it is likely a read error. This sequence joins TRBV6-1 and TRBJ2-1; 12 positions agree with TRBD2. There are 14 residues in the CDR3. CDR1 is MNHNS, CDR2 SASEGT, per germline. CDR3: CASSGTSGYNEQSF. The CDR3 DNA is TGTGCCAGCAGCGGGACTAGCGGGTACAATGAGCAGTCCTTC.

V usage is TRBV19 and J usage is TRBJ2-5, with 8 bases identical to TRBD1. This CDR3 has 15 amino acids. Losses at the gene ends were 3 bases for V and 5 bases for J; bases not matched to a gene: 8. In germline, CDR1 is LNHDA, CDR2 SQIVND (reference sequence). CDR3 DNA: TGTGCCAGTAGTATCCAGGGGGCGACCCGGGAGACCCAGTACTTC. It encodes CASSIQGATRETQYF.

V usage is TRBV7-6 and J usage is TRBJ2-1; D possibly corresponds to TRBD1 (5 bases). There are 15 residues in the CDR3. The V and J ends lost 5 bases and 3 bases respectively, with 14 bases between them. From germline, CDR1 is SGHVS and CDR2 FNYEAQ. The CDR3 DNA sequence: TGTGCCAGCAGCCACCGGTCCGACAGCTACAATGAGCAGTTCTTC. As protein: CASSHRSDSYNEQFF. Full variable domain (missing parts from reference TRBV7-6 and TRBJ2-1): GAGVSQSPRYKVTKRGQDVALRCDPISGHVSLYWYRQALGQGPEFLTYFNYEAQQDKSGLPNDRFSAERPEGSISTLTIQRTEQRDSAMYRCASSHRSDSYNEQFFGPGTRLTVL.

This clonotype was observed at least ten times. This chain connects TRBV28 to TRBJ1-1, with 8 bases matching TRBD1. The CDR3 length is 14 residues. Germline V gives CDR1 MDHEN, CDR2 SYDVKM. Trimming took 2 bases from V and 6 from J; bases not matched to a gene: 5. The CDR3 DNA reads TGTGCCAGCAGTTTAGACAGGGGCCTCCCTGAAGCTTTCTTT. Its translation: CASSLDRGLPEAFF.

The chain has TRBV30 and TRBJ2-5, with TRBD1 identical over 9 bases. This CDR3 spans 14 amino acids. V gave up 3 bases and J gave up 11 bases; unmatched junction bases: 13. Germline CDR1 GTSNPN, CDR2 SVGIG (reference sequence). The chain's CDR3 is CAWRGTGSYNEQYF. As DNA, the CDR3 is TGTGCCTGGAGGGGGACAGGGTCCTACAATGAGCAGTACTTC.

This clonotype has only a few counts. The rearrangement links TRBV5-1 to TRBJ2-7; 8 bases agree with TRBD1. The ends lost 4 bases at V and 1 base at J; junction bases unmatched: 4. This CDR3 is 14 amino acids long. Germline values: CDR1 SGHRS, CDR2 YFSETQ. The DNA for the CDR3 is TGCGCCAGCAGCCAGGGACAGGCATCCTACGAGCAGTACTTC. It encodes CASSQGQASYEQYF.

This clonotype was recorded at least ten times. This rearrangement joins TRBV29-1 to TRBJ2-7; TRBD2 aligns across 8 bases. The germline V gene encodes CDR1 SQVTM and CDR2 ANQGSEA. CDR3 size: 12 residues. After removal of 7 bases from V and 2 bases from J, the junction contained 4 bases not matched to a gene. In DNA form, the CDR3 reads TGCAGCGGCGCGACTAGCGCCTACGAGCAGTACTTC. It is translated as CSGATSAYEQYF.

This clonotype came up a few times. The chain combines TRBV11-2 with TRBJ1-6; D is perhaps TRBD1 (5 bases). V was cut by 0 bases and J by 10 bases, with 16 bases left in between. CDR1 and CDR2 (germline): SGHAT, FQNNGV. The CDR3 spans 16 residues. The CDR3 spells CASSLDRGREGSPLHF. In DNA form, the CDR3 reads TGTGCCAGCAGCTTAGATCGGGGCAGGGAGGGATCACCCCTCCACTTT.

This clonotype was seen a handful of times. The chain combines TRBV10-2 with TRBJ1-5; the match to TRBD1 covers 8 bases. CDR1 WSHSY and CDR2 SAAADI come from the germline V gene. V shed 5 bases, J shed 0 bases, and the junction held 9 bases outside the gene matches. The CDR3 sequence is 17 residues long. The DNA of the CDR3 is TGCGCCAGCAGTTCAACAGGGGGGATCGATAGCAATCAGCCCCAGCATTTT. Protein product: CASSSTGGIDSNQPQHF.

The table lists this clonotype with many counts. The chain carries TRBV30 and TRBJ2-7; 8 bases line up with TRBD1. CDR3 size: 15 residues. V trimming: 1 base; J trimming: 3 bases; junction bases outside the gene matches: 8. The germline V gene encodes CDR1 GTSNPN and CDR2 SVGIG (reference sequence). The DNA of the CDR3 is TGTGCCTGGAGTGGGGGACAGGAGACTCGCTACGAGCAGTACTTC. As protein: CAWSGGQETRYEQYF. Full variable domain (rest looked up from reference TRBV30 and TRBJ2-7): SQTIHQWPATLVQPVGSPLSLECTVEGTSNPNLYWYRQAAGRGLQLLFYSVGIGQISSEVPQNLSASRPQDRQFILSSKKLLLSDSGFYLCAWSGGQETRYEQYFGPGTRLTVT.

The V gene is TRBV24-1, the J gene TRBJ2-1; perhaps D is TRBD1 or TRBD2 (5 bases each). Germline CDR1 KGHDR, CDR2 SFDVKD. The V end was cut by 4 bases, the J end by 4 bases, with 10 bases between. CDR3 size: 14 residues. DNA for the CDR3: TGTGCCACCAGTGAGGCCGAGGGGTACAATGAGCAGTTCTTC. Translated: CATSEAEGYNEQFF.

The gene calls are TRBV6-1 and TRBJ2-3; D is uncertain. The CDR3 is made up of 14 amino acids. The ends were cut back, 6 bases at V and 0 bases at J, with 10 bases in the middle. Per the germline V gene, CDR1 is MNHNS and CDR2 is SASEGT. The CDR3 protein is CASRDRISTDTQYF. As DNA, the CDR3 is TGTGCCAGCAGGGATAGGATTAGCACAGATACGCAGTATTTT.

This clonotype occurred many times. The chain recombines TRBV18 with TRBJ2-3; unclear D gene. CDR1 and CDR2 (germline): KGHSH, LQKENI. The CDR3 contains 14 residues. V lost 6 bases and J 0 bases, leaving 10 bases between the germline ends. CDR3 residues: CASSPTPSTDTQYF. The CDR3 region has the DNA TGTGCCAGCTCCCCCACTCCTAGCACAGATACGCAGTATTTT.

This clonotype was seen a handful of times. The chain has TRBV15 and TRBJ2-2, with 8 bases lining up with TRBD1. The CDR3 totals 15 residues. CDR1 and CDR2 (germline): LNHNV, YYDKDF (reference sequence). V trimming: 1 base; J trimming: 5 bases; junction bases outside the gene matches: 3. The CDR3 DNA follows: TGTGCCACCAGCAGAGGGACAGGGCATACCGGGGAGCTGTTTTTT. It codes for CATSRGTGHTGELFF.

This clonotype was observed a few times. J is TRBJ1-2 and V is TRBV6-5; D not certain. Germline CDR1 reads MNHEY; CDR2 reads SVGAGI. The V end was cut by 4 bases, the J end by 8 bases, with 11 bases between. The CDR3 is 12 residues long. CDR3 sequence reads: CASSSIERGYTF. The CDR3 DNA follows: TGTGCCAGCAGTTCAATTGAGAGGGGCTACACCTTC.

This clonotype was recorded a few times. The junction departs from germline at one end; a sequencing error may be responsible. The chain uses TRBV19 and TRBJ2-1, with D possibly being TRBD1 or TRBD2 (5 bases each). The CDR3 is made up of 17 amino acids. Germline V gene sequence: CDR1 LNHDA, CDR2 SQIVND (reference sequence). CDR3 sequence reads: CASSHPLGRISDNEQFF. The CDR3, as DNA: TGTGCCAGTAGTCACCCCCTGGGACGGATCTCCGACAATGAGCAGTTCTTC.

Only a few counts were recorded for this clonotype. This chain uses TRBV19 with TRBJ1-4; D perhaps matches TRBD1 (6 bases). The CDR3 extends over 15 amino acids. Trimming shortened V by 7 bases and J by 1 base, and 13 bases separated the two germline ends. Per germline, CDR1 LNHDA and CDR2 SQIVND (reference sequence). The CDR3 bases are TGTGCCAGTAAATCCGGGACACTAACTAATGAAAAACTGTTTTTT. Translation gives CASKSGTLTNEKLFF.

About this clonotype itself: The junction shows a germline mismatch at one end, possibly a read error. The chain is built from TRBV7-7 and TRBJ2-7; D is possibly TRBD2 (6 bases). The CDR3 runs to 16 residues. Germline CDR1 and CDR2: SSHAT and FNYEAQ (reference sequence). The CDR3 sequence is CASRKPPLAYYSEQYF. The CDR3 nucleotides read TGTGCTAGCAGAAAACCCCCGCTAGCGTATTACTCCGAGCAGTACTTC.

In this sample, this clonotype turned up a few times. The chain recombines TRBV7-9 with TRBJ2-3; TRBD2 matches at 10 bases. Germline-derived CDR1 and CDR2 are SEHNR and FQNEAQ (reference sequence). Unmatched junction bases numbered 13, after V lost 8 bases and J lost 5 bases. The CDR3 consists of 16 residues. CDR3 sequence reads: CASVAPSGSGGDTQYF. The CDR3 DNA follows: TGTGCCAGCGTCGCCCCTAGCGGGAGTGGGGGAGATACGCAGTATTTT.

This clonotype came up a few times. The chain recombines TRBV27 with TRBJ1-1, with 7 bases matching TRBD1. Germline CDR1 MNHEY, CDR2 SMNVEV (reference sequence). This CDR3 spans 15 amino acids. The J segment lost 4 bases and the V segment lost 5 bases, leaving 10 bases of the junction unmatched. The CDR3 DNA sequence: TGTGCCAGCAGTCCTACAGGGGCCGCTATCACTGAAGCTTTCTTT. Translating it yields CASSPTGAAITEAFF.

There are many counts of this clonotype. This rearrangement joins TRBV2 to TRBJ2-7; 8 bases are a match to TRBD2. This CDR3 region has 13 residues. Germline loops: CDR1 SNHLY, CDR2 FYNNEI. With V trimmed by 5 bases and J by 4 bases, 4 bases remained unmatched. The CDR3 is CASSRTSRYEQYF. In nucleotides, the CDR3 is TGTGCCAGCAGTAGGACTAGCAGGTACGAGCAGTACTTC.

Here the CDR3 reads CASRTGQGRDTF. The CDR3 DNA follows: TGTGCCAGCAGGACTGGACAGGGGAGAGACACCTTC. The chain recombines TRBV7-9 with TRBJ1-2, with 9 bases lining up with TRBD1. This CDR3 has 12 amino acids. V was clipped by 6 bases and J by 12 bases; unmatched bases: 8. From germline, CDR1 is SEHNR and CDR2 FQNEAQ (reference sequence).

This clonotype showed up just a few times. V gene TRBV6-1 combines with J gene TRBJ2-7, with 7 bases matching TRBD1. Germline V CDR1 and CDR2: MNHNS, SASEGT. V was clipped by 3 bases and J by 2 bases; unmatched bases: 4. The length of the CDR3 is 14 residues. CDR3 sequence (DNA): TGTGCCAGCAGTGATCACAGGGGACCCTACGAGCAGTACTTC. Its protein product is CASSDHRGPYEQYF.

This clonotype has a single count. V gene TRBV11-2 combines with J gene TRBJ2-1, with D hard to call. V was shortened by 5 bases and J by 7 bases, with 12 bases between the two germline ends. This CDR3 region has 13 residues. Germline CDR1 and CDR2: SGHAT and FQNNGV. This CDR3 is CASSPLWRNEQFF. CDR3 sequence (DNA): TGTGCCAGCAGCCCACTCTGGCGGAATGAGCAGTTCTTC.